This T cell receptor (beta chain) was profiled in a study of cytomegalovirus exposure and HLA in healthy donors. Regarding the study as a whole: Later analysis showed TCR association rates varying by HLA locus, highest for DRB1 and lowest for HLA-C.

The PCR contained 60 Vbeta and 13 Jbeta primers. Libraries were prepared by immunoSEQ multiplex PCR; TCRdb keeps only in-frame clonotypes and omits some of them. The sample lists around 100,000 clones, around 80% occurring once. With regard to this clone: Its antigen is undetermined.

Looked up from germline, CDR1 is SGHRS and CDR2 is YFSETQ. The CDR3 length is 15 residues. V gave up 4 bases and J gave up 4 bases; unmatched junction bases: 6. Sequencing used PBMCs. This chain connects TRBV5-1 to TRBJ1-1, with 11 nucleotides matching TRBD1. The receptor comes from a man in his forties in good health and CMV-seropositive. The CDR3 reads CASSRTGGGGTEAFF. CDR3 DNA: TGCGCCAGCAGCAGGACAGGGGGCGGAGGCACTGAAGCTTTCTTT.